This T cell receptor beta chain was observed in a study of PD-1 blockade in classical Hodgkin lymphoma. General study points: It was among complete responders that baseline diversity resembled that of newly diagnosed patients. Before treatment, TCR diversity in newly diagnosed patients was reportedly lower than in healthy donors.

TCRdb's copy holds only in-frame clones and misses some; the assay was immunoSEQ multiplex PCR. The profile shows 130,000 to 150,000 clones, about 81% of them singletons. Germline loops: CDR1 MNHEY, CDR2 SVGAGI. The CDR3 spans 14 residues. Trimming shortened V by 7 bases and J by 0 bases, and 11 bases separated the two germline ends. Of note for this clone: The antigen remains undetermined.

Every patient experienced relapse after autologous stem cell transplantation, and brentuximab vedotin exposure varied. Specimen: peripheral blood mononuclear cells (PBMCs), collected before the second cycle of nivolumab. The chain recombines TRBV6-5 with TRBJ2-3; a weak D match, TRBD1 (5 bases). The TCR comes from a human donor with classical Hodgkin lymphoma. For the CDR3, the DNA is TGTGCCAGCACCCAGACAGCAAGCACAGATACGCAGTATTTT. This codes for CASTQTASTDTQYF.